This TCR beta chain was found in a study of shared clonotypes between healthy human individuals. CDR1 is SGHTS, CDR2 YDEGEE, per germline. The CDR3 runs 15 residues. This clone is a singleton in its sample. Repertoires were generated with immunoSEQ multiplex PCR, while TCRdb's copy carries only in-frame clones and drops some. The table includes approximately 2,300,000 clones, about 90% detected once. Sequencing was carried out using naive CD4+ T cells from PBMCs. Subset described: CD45RA+ positively selected. V is TRBV5-8 and J is TRBJ2-5, with D perhaps TRBD2 (6 bases). The J call may be faulty, since TRBJ2-7 better matches the DNA end. This sequence originates from a man younger than 35 in good health. Some clones in this sample may be carry-over from other donors' samples. CDR3 bases: TGTGCCAGCCTCCCGCGGCGGGGCGGGCTGTACGAGCAGTACTTC. Protein: CASLPRRGGLYEQYF.